The text below deals with one T cell receptor beta chain. The data were obtained in a study of T cells in tuberculosis. The overall study: In South Africa, adults with active tuberculosis were compared with IGRA-negative and latently infected IGRA-positive adolescents.

Time point meaning: new active TB diagnosis, blood taken before or within 7 days of starting treatment. Tuberculosis was confirmed by positive sputum smear and/or M. tuberculosis culture. Germline values: CDR1 MDHEN, CDR2 SYDVKM. With 7 bases removed from V and 3 bases from J, the gap between germline ends came to 12 bases. The CDR3 is 14 amino acids. Sequencing was performed with immunoSEQ multiplex PCR; in TCRdb, only in-frame clones are kept and a portion is missing. The repertoire has about 22,000 clones, around 82% of them found once; the top ten carry more than 12%. This sample comprised PBMCs, obtained at tuberculosis diagnosis. The receptor was isolated from an adult with tuberculosis. The chain carries TRBV28 and TRBJ2-2; weak D call: TRBD1 (5 bases). For the CDR3, the DNA is TGTGCCAGCAAGGGGCAGGCGGACACCGGGGAGCTGTTTTTT. It translates to CASKGQADTGELFF. Full variable domain (remainder filled in from reference TRBV28 and TRBJ2-2): DVKVTQSSRYLVKRTGEKVFLECVQDMDHENMFWYRQDPGLGLRLIYFSYDVKMKEKGDIPEGYSVSREKKERFSLILESASTNQTSMYLCASKGQADTGELFFGEGSRLTVL.